This T cell receptor (beta chain) stems from a study of cytomegalovirus exposure and HLA in healthy donors. Whole-study findings and limits: CMV serostatus was the sole immune exposure information available.

The CDR3 extends over 20 amino acids. CDR1 is LNHNV, CDR2 YYDKDF, per germline (reference sequence). The J segment lost 6 bases and the V segment lost 4 bases, leaving 22 bases of the junction unmatched. Details on this clone: Antigen: not known.

The PCR ran on 60 Vbeta and 13 Jbeta primers. Repertoires were generated with immunoSEQ multiplex PCR, while TCRdb's copy carries only in-frame clones and drops some. This sample yields about 150,000 clones, of which over 55% are seen a single time; around 2.2% belongs to the top ten. Source material: PBMCs. This clonotype was obtained from a man in his forties in good health and CMV-seronegative. The chain links TRBV15 to TRBJ2-2; 8 bases align to TRBD1. The DNA for the CDR3 is TGTGCCACCAGCAAACGGACCTTTGGACAGGGTGGAATGTCGGCCGGGGAGCTGTTTTTT. This translates into CATSKRTFGQGGMSAGELFF.